Listed below are T cell receptor beta chains from one sample, sequenced in a study of blood T cell repertoires in COVID-19. Clones were sequenced by immunoSEQ multiplex PCR, and TCRdb holds only the in-frame ones, with some missing. The table shows 250,000 to 300,000 clones, with 86% occurring only once. Sequenced input: peripheral blood. These receptors all stem from a woman in her seventies with COVID-19, enrolled during active disease. Both conserved end residues are part of each CDR3. A D gene is named only where the DNA matches it firmly. Where a row states a size, it is once, few, many or the class of an expanded clone; other rows omit it.

CDR3nt | CDR3aa | abundance | j_gene | v_gene | d_gene
TGTGCCTGGGATGGCGGGACTAGCGGGGAGGGGCAGTACTTC | CAWDGGTSGEGQYF | - | TRBJ2-7 | TRBV30 | TRBD2
TGCAGCGTTGGACAGGGGGAGAGTCAGCCCCAGCATTTT | CSVGQGESQPQHF | - | TRBJ1-5 | TRBV29-1 | TRBD1
TGTGCCAGCTCAAACCACCCGGGACACCTTAACACTGAAGCTTTCTTT | CASSNHPGHLNTEAFF | - | TRBJ1-1 | TRBV18 | -
TGTGCCACCAGTGATTTGGCGGGAGGGCCAGATACGCAGTATTTT | CATSDLAGGPDTQYF | - | TRBJ2-3 | TRBV24-1 | TRBD2
TGTGCCAGCAGCTCCCCCGGTCTTAACTATGGCTACACCTTC | CASSSPGLNYGYTF | - | TRBJ1-2 | TRBV11-2 | -
TGCGCCAGCAGCCATGATTACCAGGCTATTAACTATGGCTACACCTTC | CASSHDYQAINYGYTF | - | TRBJ1-2 | TRBV4-3 | -
TGTGCCAGCAGCTTAACCCCTAGCGGGGGGGTAGATACGCAGTATTTT | CASSLTPSGGVDTQYF | - | TRBJ2-3 | TRBV7-3 | TRBD2
TGCGCCAGCAGCCAAGCCGTGGGGGGGCCCCACAATGAGCAGTTCTTC | CASSQAVGGPHNEQFF | - | TRBJ2-1 | TRBV4-1 | -
TGCGCCAGCAGCTTGTCCGGGGAGGGGTTCGAGCAGTACTTC | CASSLSGEGFEQYF | once | TRBJ2-7 | TRBV5-1 | TRBD2
TGTGCCAGCAACCCTGGGGCCGGGACCGGGGAGCTGTTTTTT | CASNPGAGTGELFF | - | TRBJ2-2 | TRBV7-2 | -